This TCR beta chain is from a study of blood T cells in healthy people across ages. Using a J-beta primer mix together with a sample-barcoded 5' primer, a second PCR was run for roughly 7 to 11 cycles. CDR3-containing paired-end reads numbered at least 2.5 million in each sample. From the 5' RACE reads, TCRdb called clonotypes with MiXCR, one entry per CDR3 protein. The sample carries 600,000 to 800,000 distinct CDR3 sequences, around 21% recorded once. This clonotype was seen more than once but under ten times. The people who gave samples were healthy Caucasians from Russia, aged roughly 6 to 95. The TCR comes from a man aged 65 to 85 in good health. Sequencing was performed on blood.

In nucleotides, the CDR3 is TGTGCCAGCAGCTTGTCAGGGGCAGTAAATGAGCAGTTCTTC. Translating it yields CASSLSGAVNEQFF. The chain couples TRBV7-9 to TRBJ2-5; a possible D gene is TRBD1 (6 bases). The tail of the sequence fits TRBJ2-1 better, so the J call may be wrong. Germline values: CDR1 SEHNR, CDR2 FQNEAQ (reference sequence). This CDR3 spans 14 amino acids.